A single T cell receptor (beta chain) is shown here with its context. Its antigen is still unknown. This sample stems from a study of CD8 T cells in Susac syndrome. Sequencing of TCR beta drew on CD8+ and CD4+ T cells from blood. While CD8+ and CD4+ T cells were isolated negatively, TEMRA cells were enriched by FACS. Points from the study as a whole: It was acknowledged in the study that the number of individuals who were included in its TCR sequencing and HLA analysis was relatively small.

A quantity of about 0.45 to 1 ug RNA underwent reverse transcription using random hexamers. The CDR3 of TCR beta was amplified by immunoSEQ multiplex PCR across 54 Vbeta and 13 Jbeta. One entry per CDR3 protein results from TCRdb running MiXCR on the immunoSEQ multiplex PCR reads. The table records more than 250,000 distinct CDR3 sequences, roughly nine tenths of them present only once. The clonotype comes from a human donor with multiple sclerosis. Sequencing was performed on CD4+ T cells from PBMCs.

CDR3 DNA sequence: TGCGCCAGCAGCCAAGGTACGATACAGGGGATCAATCAGCCCCAGCATTTT. Translation gives CASSQGTIQGINQPQHF. The V and J genes are TRBV4-1 and TRBJ1-5, with 7 nucleotides matching TRBD1. The CDR3 has 17 residues. The ends lost 1 base at V and 3 bases at J; junction bases unmatched: 9. Germline V CDR1 and CDR2: MGHRA, YSYEKL.